Listed below are T cell receptor beta chains from one sample, sequenced in a study of blood T cells in healthy people across ages. TCRdb passed the 5' RACE reads through MiXCR, listing each CDR3 protein once. The table records approximately 850,000 distinct CDR3 sequences, 40% to 50% of them present only once. Material: blood. The source of these receptors is a man between 60 and 75 years old in good health. CDR3s include the opening cysteine and the closing phenylalanine or tryptophan. Fields, in order: D gene, J gene, clone size, V gene, CDR3 protein, CDR3 DNA. The D gene is left open where the match is weak. A clone size is listed for some rows: how often the clone was seen (once, few, many), or a class if it is expanded.

d_gene: .
j_gene: TRBJ2-1
abundance: few
v_gene: TRBV5-5
CDR3aa: CASSNSPREDYNEQFF
CDR3nt: TGTGCCAGCAGCAACAGCCCTAGGGAGGATTACAATGAGCAGTTCTTC

d_gene: .
j_gene: TRBJ2-2
abundance: few
v_gene: TRBV10-3
CDR3aa: CAISEPGHFTGELFF
CDR3nt: TGTGCCATCAGTGAGCCGGGACATTTCACCGGGGAGCTGTTTTTT

d_gene: TRBD2
j_gene: TRBJ2-3
abundance: .
v_gene: TRBV5-1
CDR3aa: CASSLGLAGGPQDTQYF
CDR3nt: TGCGCCAGCAGCTTGGGACTAGCGGGGGGGCCTCAAGATACGCAGTATTTT

d_gene: .
j_gene: TRBJ2-3
abundance: .
v_gene: TRBV12-3/TRBV12-4
CDR3aa: CASTSRTGATDTQYF
CDR3nt: TGTGCCAGTACCTCCCGGACGGGCGCCACAGATACGCAGTATTTT

d_gene: TRBD2
j_gene: TRBJ2-1
abundance: .
v_gene: TRBV7-3
CDR3aa: CASSLSGTSPSEQFF
CDR3nt: TGTGCCAGCAGCTTATCTGGGACTAGCCCTAGTGAGCAGTTCTTC

d_gene: TRBD1
j_gene: TRBJ2-7
abundance: .
v_gene: TRBV20-1
CDR3aa: CSAVWDRGSYEQYF
CDR3nt: TGCAGTGCTGTATGGGACAGGGGCTCCTACGAGCAGTACTTC

d_gene: TRBD1
j_gene: TRBJ2-7
abundance: few
v_gene: TRBV6-2/TRBV6-3
CDR3aa: CASSPTGNPYEQYF
CDR3nt: TGTGCCAGCAGTCCGACAGGGAACCCCTACGAGCAGTACTTC

d_gene: TRBD2
j_gene: TRBJ2-7
abundance: once
v_gene: TRBV25-1
CDR3aa: CANSESGASYEQYF
CDR3nt: TGTGCCAACAGTGAAAGCGGGGCGTCCTACGAGCAGTACTTC

d_gene: TRBD1
j_gene: TRBJ2-3
abundance: few
v_gene: TRBV4-3
CDR3aa: CASSQSTGASTDTQYF
CDR3nt: TGCGCCAGCAGCCAATCAACAGGGGCTAGCACAGATACGCAGTATTTT

d_gene: TRBD1
j_gene: TRBJ1-6
abundance: .
v_gene: TRBV14
CDR3aa: CASSQRGQGNTPPLHF
CDR3nt: TGTGCCAGCAGCCAGAGGGGACAGGGGAATACACCACCCCTCCACTTT

d_gene: .
j_gene: TRBJ1-5
abundance: once
v_gene: TRBV6-4
CDR3aa: CASSEREGNQPQHF
CDR3nt: TGTGCCAGCAGTGAGAGGGAGGGCAATCAGCCCCAGCATTTT

d_gene: TRBD1
j_gene: TRBJ1-1
abundance: .
v_gene: TRBV27
CDR3aa: CASRLQGASNEAFF
CDR3nt: TGTGCCAGCAGGCTACAGGGGGCCTCAAATGAAGCTTTCTTT

d_gene: .
j_gene: TRBJ2-2
abundance: .
v_gene: TRBV7-9
CDR3aa: CASSLTEVTGELFF
CDR3nt: TGTGCCAGCAGCTTAACAGAGGTGACCGGGGAGCTGTTTTTT

d_gene: .
j_gene: TRBJ2-6
abundance: few
v_gene: TRBV7-9
CDR3aa: CASSSQGTSSGANVLTF
CDR3nt: TGTGCCAGCAGCTCGCAGGGGACGAGCTCTGGGGCCAACGTCCTGACTTTC

d_gene: TRBD2
j_gene: TRBJ2-3
abundance: .
v_gene: TRBV6-6
CDR3aa: CASSYLGLAGAPDTQYF
CDR3nt: TGTGCCAGCAGTTACCTTGGACTAGCGGGGGCCCCAGATACGCAGTATTTT

d_gene: TRBD1
j_gene: TRBJ2-7
abundance: many
v_gene: TRBV5-1
CDR3aa: CASQNGQGDEQYF
CDR3nt: TGCGCCAGCCAAAACGGACAGGGCGACGAGCAGTACTTC

d_gene: TRBD1
j_gene: TRBJ1-1
abundance: once
v_gene: TRBV19
CDR3aa: CASSIEQGSTEAFF
CDR3nt: TGTGCCAGTAGTATAGAACAGGGGAGCACTGAAGCTTTCTTT

d_gene: .
j_gene: TRBJ2-7
abundance: .
v_gene: TRBV9
CDR3aa: CTSSGYRERPYEQYF
CDR3nt: TGTACCAGCAGCGGCTACCGGGAGCGACCCTACGAGCAGTACTTC

d_gene: .
j_gene: TRBJ1-2
abundance: .
v_gene: TRBV29-1
CDR3aa: CSVSMTLYGYTF
CDR3nt: TGCAGCGTTAGTATGACCCTCTATGGCTACACCTTC

d_gene: TRBD1
j_gene: TRBJ1-2
abundance: .
v_gene: TRBV6-6
CDR3aa: CASNTGVGYTF
CDR3nt: TGTGCCAGCAATACAGGGGTTGGCTACACCTTC

d_gene: TRBD2
j_gene: TRBJ2-7
abundance: .
v_gene: TRBV20-1
CDR3aa: CSARDLAGVTYEQYF
CDR3nt: TGCAGTGCTAGAGATTTGGCGGGGGTTACCTACGAGCAGTACTTC

d_gene: .
j_gene: TRBJ2-1
abundance: .
v_gene: TRBV7-9
CDR3aa: CANSNNHREQFF
CDR3nt: TGTGCCAACAGCAACAACCACAGGGAGCAGTTCTTC

d_gene: .
j_gene: TRBJ2-3
abundance: .
v_gene: TRBV5-1
CDR3aa: CASSLGPPATADTQYF
CDR3nt: TGCGCCAGCAGCTTGGGGCCCCCCGCCACGGCAGATACGCAGTATTTT

d_gene: .
j_gene: TRBJ2-3
abundance: few
v_gene: TRBV4-3
CDR3aa: CASSQSGRTDTQYF
CDR3nt: TGCGCCAGCAGCCAATCAGGGCGCACAGATACGCAGTATTTT

d_gene: .
j_gene: TRBJ2-5
abundance: .
v_gene: TRBV6-1
CDR3aa: CASSESGQIEQYF
CDR3nt: TGTGCCAGCAGTGAGAGCGGCCAGATTGAGCAGTACTTC

d_gene: .
j_gene: TRBJ1-4
abundance: .
v_gene: TRBV12-3/TRBV12-4
CDR3aa: CASSLPSATNEKLFF
CDR3nt: TGTGCCAGCAGTTTACCCAGTGCAACTAATGAAAAACTGTTTTTT

d_gene: .
j_gene: TRBJ1-5
abundance: few
v_gene: TRBV12-3/TRBV12-4
CDR3aa: CASKMGGVQPQHF
CDR3nt: TGTGCCAGCAAGATGGGGGGGGTTCAGCCCCAGCATTTT

d_gene: .
j_gene: TRBJ1-6
abundance: .
v_gene: TRBV20-1
CDR3aa: CSARGQATSPLHF
CDR3nt: TGCAGTGCTAGAGGCCAGGCCACTTCACCCCTCCACTTT

d_gene: .
j_gene: TRBJ1-2
abundance: few
v_gene: TRBV14
CDR3aa: CASWGVGYGYTF
CDR3nt: TGTGCCAGCTGGGGTGTAGGATATGGCTACACCTTC

d_gene: .
j_gene: TRBJ1-2
abundance: few
v_gene: TRBV4-3
CDR3aa: CASSQERTGAAYGYTF
CDR3nt: TGCGCCAGCAGCCAAGAGCGTACGGGGGCGGCCTATGGCTACACCTTC

d_gene: .
j_gene: TRBJ2-1
abundance: few
v_gene: TRBV4-3
CDR3aa: CASSQGAESSYNEQFF
CDR3nt: TGCGCCAGCAGCCAAGGGGCAGAGAGCTCCTACAATGAGCAGTTCTTC

d_gene: TRBD1
j_gene: TRBJ1-5
abundance: few
v_gene: TRBV4-3
CDR3aa: CASSQDRLNQPQHF
CDR3nt: TGCGCCAGCAGCCAGGACAGGCTCAATCAGCCCCAGCATTTT

d_gene: .
j_gene: TRBJ2-1
abundance: few
v_gene: TRBV7-2
CDR3aa: CASSQFAPYNEQFF
CDR3nt: TGTGCCAGCAGCCAGTTTGCCCCTTACAATGAGCAGTTCTTC

d_gene: .
j_gene: TRBJ2-2
abundance: .
v_gene: TRBV27
CDR3aa: CASSFSLAPGELFF
CDR3nt: TGTGCCAGCAGTTTTTCCCTCGCCCCCGGGGAGCTGTTTTTT

d_gene: .
j_gene: TRBJ1-1
abundance: .
v_gene: TRBV5-1
CDR3aa: CASSLAVGTEAFF
CDR3nt: TGCGCCAGCAGCTTGGCTGTGGGCACTGAAGCTTTCTTT

d_gene: .
j_gene: TRBJ2-2
abundance: .
v_gene: TRBV2
CDR3aa: CASRIATLNTGELFF
CDR3nt: TGTGCCAGCAGGATTGCGACACTCAACACCGGGGAGCTGTTTTTT

d_gene: TRBD1
j_gene: TRBJ1-5
abundance: .
v_gene: TRBV7-8
CDR3aa: CASTRLQGAGQPQHF
CDR3nt: TGTGCCAGCACCCGGTTACAGGGGGCGGGTCAGCCCCAGCATTTT

d_gene: .
j_gene: TRBJ2-1
abundance: few
v_gene: TRBV11-3
CDR3aa: CASSGGAGDEQFF
CDR3nt: TGTGCCAGCAGCGGGGGGGCTGGAGATGAGCAGTTCTTC

d_gene: .
j_gene: TRBJ2-3
abundance: .
v_gene: TRBV20-1
CDR3aa: CSARRSSRNTQYF
CDR3nt: TGCAGTGCTAGGAGGAGCTCCAGAAATACGCAGTATTTT

d_gene: .
j_gene: TRBJ2-7
abundance: .
v_gene: TRBV7-2
CDR3aa: CASSQGLLSSYEQYF
CDR3nt: TGTGCCAGCAGCCAAGGACTCTTGAGCTCCTACGAGCAGTACTTC

d_gene: TRBD1
j_gene: TRBJ1-2
abundance: few
v_gene: TRBV6-1
CDR3aa: CASSNRDRGYGYTF
CDR3nt: TGTGCCAGCAGTAACCGGGACAGGGGATATGGCTACACCTTC

d_gene: .
j_gene: TRBJ2-5
abundance: .
v_gene: TRBV20-1
CDR3aa: CSAGFTRETQYF
CDR3nt: TGCAGTGCTGGGTTTACGCGGGAGACCCAGTACTTC

d_gene: .
j_gene: TRBJ2-7
abundance: once
v_gene: TRBV2
CDR3aa: CASSELRVPRSRYEQYF
CDR3nt: TGTGCCAGCAGTGAACTCAGGGTACCGCGATCCAGGTACGAGCAGTACTTC

d_gene: .
j_gene: TRBJ1-3
abundance: .
v_gene: TRBV20-1
CDR3aa: CSARGGNTIYF
CDR3nt: TGCAGTGCGAGAGGGGGAAACACCATATATTTT

d_gene: TRBD2
j_gene: TRBJ2-5
abundance: .
v_gene: TRBV20-1
CDR3aa: CSTRGTSGMETQYF
CDR3nt: TGCAGTACTAGAGGGACTAGCGGAATGGAGACCCAGTACTTC

d_gene: TRBD2
j_gene: TRBJ2-5
abundance: few
v_gene: TRBV12-3/TRBV12-4
CDR3aa: CASNPTSGGRGETQYF
CDR3nt: TGTGCCAGCAACCCCACTAGCGGGGGCCGGGGAGAGACCCAGTACTTC

d_gene: TRBD1
j_gene: TRBJ2-7
abundance: few
v_gene: TRBV30
CDR3aa: CAWNRDRVYEQYF
CDR3nt: TGTGCCTGGAACCGGGACAGAGTCTACGAGCAGTACTTC

d_gene: .
j_gene: TRBJ2-1
abundance: .
v_gene: TRBV7-6
CDR3aa: CASSPREGAYNEQFF
CDR3nt: TGTGCCAGCAGCCCTCGAGAGGGTGCCTACAATGAGCAGTTCTTC

d_gene: TRBD2
j_gene: TRBJ2-7
abundance: few
v_gene: TRBV7-2
CDR3aa: CASSFGLAGGPFEQYF
CDR3nt: TGTGCCAGCAGCTTCGGACTAGCGGGGGGTCCTTTCGAGCAGTACTTC

d_gene: .
j_gene: TRBJ1-2
abundance: .
v_gene: TRBV30
CDR3aa: CAWSSGYGYGYTF
CDR3nt: TGTGCCTGGAGTTCAGGTTATGGCTATGGCTACACCTTC

d_gene: .
j_gene: TRBJ2-6
abundance: few
v_gene: TRBV5-6
CDR3aa: CASILRGVTGANVLTF
CDR3nt: TGTGCCAGCATCCTACGAGGGGTAACCGGGGCCAACGTCCTGACTTTC